Shown below are 24 T cell receptor beta chains from a single sample sequenced in a study of CD8 T cells in Susac syndrome. The RNA, about 0.45 to 1 ug, was put through reverse transcription using random hexamers. TCRdb reanalysed the immunoSEQ multiplex PCR reads using MiXCR and keeps one entry per CDR3 protein. This repertoire shows 130,000 to 150,000 distinct CDR3 sequences, approximately 94% found once; its top ten account for 0.065% to 0.095%. The material sequenced was CD4+ T cells from PBMCs. These receptors all stem from a human donor with Susac syndrome.

The chain recombines TRBV7-3 with TRBJ1-2; D is undetermined. Germline loops: CDR1 SGHTA, CDR2 FQGTGA. The V end lost 5 bases, the J end lost 5 bases, and 6 bases lay between the germline ends. The CDR3 runs 11 residues. CDR3 in DNA: TGTGCCAGCAGCCCAGGTTATGGCTACACCTTC. Encoded protein: CASSPGYGYTF.

The chain carries TRBV12-3 or TRBV12-4 and TRBJ1-1; D is perhaps TRBD1 (5 bases). This CDR3 has 17 amino acids. With 0 bases removed from V and 1 base from J, the gap between germline ends came to 15 bases. In DNA, the CDR3 is TGTGCCAGCAGTTTAGCAGGACATCACGGGGCGAACACTGAAGCTTTCTTT. This gives the protein CASSLAGHHGANTEAFF.

CDR3 coding DNA: TGCGCCAGCAGCCAAGGCCGACAGCCTATTGAAGCTTTCTTT. This gives the protein CASSQGRQPIEAFF. The V and J genes are TRBV4-1 and TRBJ1-1, with D maybe TRBD1 (5 bases). V was trimmed by 1 base and J by 7 bases, leaving 13 bases between them. The germline CDR1 and CDR2 sequences are MGHRA and YSYEKL. The length of the CDR3 is 14 residues.

This clonotype was counted a few times. The chain is built from TRBV5-8 and TRBJ2-5, with 8 bases aligning to TRBD2. V lost 2 bases to trimming and J lost 1 base; unmatched junction nucleotides: 1. CDR3 length: 14 amino acids. Germline V gene data show CDR1 as SGHTS and CDR2 as YDEGEE. CDR3 in DNA: TGTGCCAGCAGCTTAAGCGGGGGCCAAGAGACCCAGTACTTC. Protein product: CASSLSGGQETQYF.

The CDR3 sequence is CASSQLDRRGGDTQYF. CDR3 DNA sequence: TGCGCCAGCAGCCAGTTGGACAGGCGCGGAGGAGATACGCAGTATTTT. The chain combines TRBV4-1 with TRBJ2-3; 7 bases are a match to TRBD1. The V gene's germline CDR1 is MGHRA and CDR2 YSYEKL. The CDR3 covers 16 residues. V shed 3 bases and J 5 bases; nucleotides not matched to a gene: 11.

This rearrangement joins TRBV7-2 to TRBJ2-3; 9 bases align to TRBD2. The CDR3 contains 15 residues. J lost 3 bases, V lost 2 bases, and 3 bases had no gene match. Germline V CDR1 and CDR2: SGHTA, FQGNSA. DNA of the CDR3: TGTGCCAGCAGCTTAAAGCGGGGGGCTACAGATACGCAGTATTTT. Amino acid sequence: CASSLKRGATDTQYF. Using reference TRBV7-2 and TRBJ2-3 for the parts outside the CDR3, the full variable domain is GAGVSQSPSNKVTEKGKDVELRCDPISGHTALYWYRQSLGQGLEFLIYFQGNSAPDKSGLPSDRFSAERTGGSVSTLTIQRTQQEDSAVYLCASSLKRGATDTQYFGPGTRLTVL.

This chain joins TRBV20-1 and TRBJ2-7; the D gene is possibly TRBD1 (6 bases). V dropped 3 bases and J dropped 4 bases, with 19 bases sitting between them. CDR1 DFQATT and CDR2 SNEGSKA come from the germline V gene (reference sequence). The CDR3 runs to 15 residues. The CDR3 is CSASWGQDFAYEQYF. DNA for the CDR3: TGCAGTGCTAGCTGGGGACAAGACTTCGCGTACGAGCAGTACTTC.

The table lists this clonotype with a count of one. The chain carries TRBV6-5 and TRBJ2-5; TRBD1 aligns across 9 bases. CDR1 and CDR2 from the germline V gene are MNHEY and SVGAGI. Trimming took 6 bases from V and 6 from J; bases not matched to a gene: 8. The CDR3 length is 14 residues. Here the CDR3 reads CASSPGTGTKTQYF. The CDR3 bases are TGTGCCAGCAGCCCTGGGACAGGGACGAAGACCCAGTACTTC.

The rearrangement links TRBV25-1 to TRBJ1-4; D remains unclear. CDR1 and CDR2 (germline): MGHDK, SYGVNS. This CDR3 contains 14 residues. Trimming took off 5 bases at V and 10 bases at J, with 17 bases between the two ends. The chain's CDR3 is CASSLPGDQGKLFF. The CDR3 nucleotides read TGTGCCAGCAGTCTGCCGGGAGACCAAGGAAAACTGTTTTTT.

V and J are TRBV21-1 and TRBJ2-3. TRBV21-1 is tagged as a pseudogene. The CDR3 loop spans 15 amino acids. CDR3 residues: CASRGRSRYTDTQYF. CDR3 sequence (DNA): TGTGCCAGCAGGGGAAGATCCCGCTACACAGATACGCAGTATTTT.

V is TRBV5-8 and J is TRBJ2-3, with 8 bases aligning to TRBD2. This CDR3 is built from 16 residues. Germline trimming cut 3 bases from V and 1 base from J; bases unmatched to any gene: 7. The V gene's germline CDR1 is SGHTS and CDR2 YDEGEE. DNA of the CDR3: TGTGCCAGCAGCTCGGGGACTAGTGCTGGCACAGATACGCAGTATTTT. It yields the protein CASSSGTSAGTDTQYF.

The chain couples TRBV19 to TRBJ1-5; D is unresolved. The CDR3 totals 16 residues. V lost 1 base to trimming and J lost 4 bases, with 14 bases between them. Germline CDR1 LNHDA, CDR2 SQIVND (reference sequence). The chain's CDR3 is CASSIGSGRLNQPQHF. The CDR3 bases are TGTGCCAGTAGTATAGGCAGCGGAAGACTAAATCAGCCCCAGCATTTT.

V and J are TRBV5-1 and TRBJ2-5; the D is unclear. The CDR3 length is 13 residues. V was shortened by 3 bases and J by 7 bases, with 13 bases between the two germline ends. Germline CDR1 is SGHRS and CDR2 is YFSETQ. The CDR3 here is CASSYPPNLTQYF. CDR3 sequence (DNA): TGCGCCAGCAGCTACCCCCCCAATCTGACCCAGTACTTC.

The V gene is TRBV6-6, the J gene TRBJ2-7; D unclear. The germline CDR1 and CDR2 sequences are MNHNY and SVGAGI (reference sequence). The ends were cut back, 7 bases at V and 1 base at J, with 8 bases in the middle. The CDR3 totals 12 residues. The CDR3: CASNHGSYEQYF. The CDR3 bases are TGTGCCAGCAACCACGGTTCCTACGAGCAGTACTTC.

The chain recombines TRBV11-2 with TRBJ1-6, with D possibly matching TRBD1 (6 bases). CDR1 and CDR2 from the germline V gene are SGHAT and FQNNGV. CDR3 size: 17 residues. With 3 bases removed from V and 14 bases from J, the gap between germline ends came to 26 bases. This chain's CDR3 is CASSFSGDTLRGMTLHF. The DNA of the CDR3 is TGTGCCAGCAGCTTCAGCGGGGACACGCTCCGGGGGATGACCCTCCACTTT.

The genes are TRBV20-1 and TRBJ1-5; possible D gene TRBD1, 5 bases. V was trimmed by 1 base and J by 6 bases, leaving 16 bases between them. There are 15 residues in the CDR3. CDR1 is DFQATT, CDR2 SNEGSKA, per germline (reference sequence). Here the CDR3 DNA reads TGCAGTGCTAGAGCGCGAATCGGGGGAGGTCAGCCCCAGCATTTT. It codes for CSARARIGGGQPQHF.

The rearrangement joins TRBV7-3 to TRBJ2-2; TRBD2 is a possible D gene (6 bases). There are 13 residues in the CDR3. V lost 8 bases and J lost 5, with 12 bases in between. CDR1 and CDR2 from the germline V gene are SGHTA and FQGTGA. CDR3 nucleotide sequence: TGTGCCAGCGGAGCTAGCGTTACCGGGGAGCTGTTTTTT. As protein: CASGASVTGELFF.

The rearrangement joins TRBV12-3 or TRBV12-4 to TRBJ2-5; no definite D call. V gave up 5 bases and J gave up 9 bases, with 10 bases separating them. The CDR3 spans 11 residues. In DNA form, the CDR3 reads TGTGCCAGCAGTAACAACCGGGCCCAGTACTTC. Protein product: CASSNNRAQYF.

The chain has TRBV6-1 and TRBJ2-5, with D possibly TRBD1 on 6 matching bases. Deletions cut 10 bases from V and 3 bases from J, with 9 bases between. Per germline, CDR1 MNHNS and CDR2 SASEGT. The CDR3 is 11 residues long. CDR3 coding DNA: TGTGCCACCAGACAGGAAGAGACCCAGTACTTC. Its translation: CATRQEETQYF.

This chain connects TRBV18 to TRBJ2-5; no clear D. The CDR3 is 13 residues long. The germline V and J ends were trimmed by 0 bases and 5 bases, with 7 bases remaining between them. The germline gives CDR1 KGHSH, CDR2 LQKENI. The CDR3 here is CASSPPILETQYF. The CDR3 region has the DNA TGTGCCAGCTCACCACCAATCTTGGAGACCCAGTACTTC.

The gene calls are TRBV20-1 and TRBJ2-7; D tentatively fits TRBD1 or TRBD2 (6 bases each). V lost 3 bases, J lost 3 bases, and 15 bases lay in between. Germline CDR1 and CDR2: DFQATT and SNEGSKA (reference sequence). CDR3 length equals 14 residues. This chain's CDR3 is CSASLRGLNYEQYF. The CDR3 DNA sequence: TGCAGTGCTAGTCTCCGGGGGCTTAACTACGAGCAGTACTTC.

The V gene is TRBV18, the J gene TRBJ2-7, with 11 positions matching TRBD1. Germline V gene data show CDR1 as KGHSH and CDR2 as LQKENI. The CDR3 runs 15 residues. J lost 5 bases, V lost 3 bases, and 6 bases had no gene match. In DNA form, the CDR3 reads TGTGCCAGCTCACCCAGGACAGGGGGCGGACACGAGCAGTACTTC. The encoded protein is CASSPRTGGGHEQYF.

The V gene is TRBV15, the J gene TRBJ2-3, with a possible D match to TRBD1 (6 bases). Germline CDR1 is LNHNV and CDR2 is YYDKDF (reference sequence). This CDR3 has 14 amino acids. Trimming stripped 3 bases from V and 2 bases from J, with 9 bases between. This CDR3 is CATSRDSATDTQYF. The CDR3 DNA follows: TGTGCCACCAGCAGGGACAGCGCCACAGATACGCAGTATTTT.

The J gene is TRBJ2-5, the V gene TRBV29-1; possible D gene TRBD2, 5 bases. Looked up from germline, CDR1 is SQVTM and CDR2 is ANQGSEA. The CDR3 sequence is 14 residues long. The V gene lost 3 bases and the J gene lost 2 bases, with 13 bases spanning the gap. DNA of the CDR3: TGCAGCGTTGATCCTGAGGGCCGGCAAGAGACCCAGTACTTC. Its protein is CSVDPEGRQETQYF.